The rows below give T cell receptor beta chains drawn from one sample of a study of cytomegalovirus exposure and HLA in healthy donors. Method: immunoSEQ multiplex PCR; TCRdb's copy keeps in-frame clones and lacks some. The sample lists about 190,000 clones; 75% to 90% were seen once. Sequencing was done on a sample of PBMCs. These receptors originate from a man aged 25 to 40 in good health and CMV-seronegative. CDR3s include the opening cysteine and the closing phenylalanine or tryptophan. A D gene is named only where the DNA matches it firmly. Clone size is stated in some rows and not others, as once, few, many or a class when expanded.

j_gene	v_gene	abundance	len	d_gene	CDR3nt	CDR3aa
TRBJ1-1	TRBV5-6	once	14	-	TGTGCCAGCAGCTGGAGGGCTGTGTGGACTGAAGCTTTCTTT	CASSWRAVWTEAFF
TRBJ2-7	TRBV14	-	14	-	TGTGCCAGCAGCCAAAGGCCAGGGCCCTACGAGCAGTACTTC	CASSQRPGPYEQYF
TRBJ1-5	TRBV28	-	15	-	TGTGCCAGCAGGGTTTCCCGGGGGGACAATCAGCCCCAGCATTTT	CASRVSRGDNQPQHF
TRBJ2-1	TRBV27	-	14	-	TGTGCCAGCAGTTTTGTAGAGGCCGCCAATGAGCAGTTCTTC	CASSFVEAANEQFF
TRBJ1-6	TRBV21-1	few	15	-	TGTGCCAGCAGCAAGACAGGGTTTTATAATTCACCCCTCCACTTT	CASSKTGFYNSPLHF
TRBJ1-3	TRBV4-1	-	16	TRBD1	TGCGCCAGCAGCCGGGCGGACAGGGGGTCTGGAAACACCATATATTTT	CASSRADRGSGNTIYF
TRBJ2-1	TRBV1	-	16	-	TGCACCAGCAGCCAAGAGAGGCTAGCGGGTGTCAATGAGCAGTTCTTC	CTSSQERLAGVNEQFF
TRBJ2-1	TRBV5-1	few	12	TRBD2	TGCGCCAGCAGCGATACTAGCGGGTTGCAGTTCTTC	CASSDTSGLQFF
TRBJ2-2	TRBV7-6	-	13	-	TGTGCCAGCAGCTTGGGGGAGGTCGGGGAGCTGTTTTTT	CASSLGEVGELFF
TRBJ2-7	TRBV15	-	15	-	TGTGCCACCAGCAGAGATAGTGACAAGACCTACGAGCAGTACTTC	CATSRDSDKTYEQYF
TRBJ2-1	TRBV2	-	14	-	TGTGCCAGCAGTGGGGGGCGGAGCTACAATGAGCAGTTCTTC	CASSGGRSYNEQFF
TRBJ1-4	TRBV29-1	-	13	TRBD1	TGCAGCGTTACGACAGGGTCCTACGAAAAACTGTTTTTT	CSVTTGSYEKLFF
TRBJ2-2	TRBV2	-	15	TRBD2	TGTGCCAGCAGAAGCGGGAGGACGAACACCGGGGAGCTGTTTTTT	CASRSGRTNTGELFF
TRBJ1-1	TRBV9	-	14	-	TGTGCCAGCAGCGTAATCGGGGGGCACACTGAAGCTTTCTTT	CASSVIGGHTEAFF
TRBJ2-3	TRBV27	-	12	-	TGTGCCAGCAGTTTCTCACAGAAAACGCAGTATTTT	CASSFSQKTQYF
TRBJ1-1	TRBV28	once	14	-	TGTGCCAGCAGTTCATCACAGACAGTAAAGGAAGCTTTCTTT	CASSSSQTVKEAFF
TRBJ1-5	TRBV6-4	-	16	-	TGTGCCAGCAGCGACGTACCGTGGGGCGGCAATCAGCCCCAGCATTTT	CASSDVPWGGNQPQHF
TRBJ2-4	TRBV27	few	12	-	TGTGCCACCCTGGACAACCGAAACAGTCAGTACTTC	CATLDNRNSQYF
TRBJ1-1	TRBV28	-	12	-	TGTGCCAGCAGTTTAGACCCGAACTATGCTTTCTTT	CASSLDPNYAFF
TRBJ2-1	TRBV19	-	14	TRBD2	TGTGCCACCACACGGACTAGCGGGAGCAATGAGCAGTTCTTC	CATTRTSGSNEQFF
TRBJ2-1	TRBV25-1	once	15	TRBD1	TGTGCCAGCATGCTGGACAGGGGATTTCTCAATGAGCAGTTCTTC	CASMLDRGFLNEQFF
TRBJ1-3	TRBV18	-	16	-	TGTGCCAGCTCACCTACACAGGGCGACTCTGGAAACACCATATATTTT	CASSPTQGDSGNTIYF
TRBJ1-2	TRBV28	-	14	TRBD1	TGTGCCAGCAGGGGGGGGACAGGAACCTATGGCTACACCTTC	CASRGGTGTYGYTF
TRBJ2-5	TRBV20-1	-	11	-	TGCAGTGCCGCTAGCCGAGAGACCCAGTACTTC	CSAASRETQYF
TRBJ2-1	TRBV4-3	-	13	-	TGCGCCAGCAGCCAAGATAGGGGTAGGGAGCAGTTCTTC	CASSQDRGREQFF
TRBJ1-2	TRBV11-2	-	13	TRBD1	TGTGCCAGCAGCCCGGGACAGAACTATGGCTACACCTTC	CASSPGQNYGYTF
TRBJ2-7	TRBV15	-	13	-	TGTGCCACCAGCAGAGATTATGCGGCCGAGCAGTACTTC	CATSRDYAAEQYF
TRBJ1-5	TRBV15	-	15	-	TGTGCCACCAGCGTAACTGCGGACGGGGGGCGTCCCCAGCATTTT	CATSVTADGGRPQHF
TRBJ2-7	TRBV28	-	13	TRBD2	TGTGCCAGCAGAATCTTGACTAGCGGCGAGCAGTACTTC	CASRILTSGEQYF
TRBJ2-4	TRBV5-1	-	16	TRBD1	TGCGCCAGCAGCTTGAGGCAGGGGGCTTCCAAAAACATTCAGTACTTC	CASSLRQGASKNIQYF
TRBJ2-1	TRBV29-1	-	16	-	TGCAGCGTTACCCGGAAGGGGATCAGTTCCTACAATGAGCAGTTCTTC	CSVTRKGISSYNEQFF
TRBJ1-2	TRBV7-9	-	14	-	TGTGCCAGCAGCTTAATGCGGGGAGACTATGGCTACACCTTC	CASSLMRGDYGYTF